This TCR beta chain was captured in a study of blood T cell repertoires in COVID-19. Overall study: The United States, Italy and Spain were the sources of the acute and convalescent COVID-19 samples.

There are 16 residues in the CDR3. Germline CDR1 and CDR2: MGHRA and YSYEKL. Trimming took off 0 bases at V and 7 bases at J, with 16 bases between the two ends. The authors' processing: Estimation of nucleated cell counts relied on the amplification of reference gene primers. Profiled with immunoSEQ multiplex PCR; TCRdb holds only in-frame clones, not every one. That table gives V, J and clone size, and the DNA gave D and trimming. The profile shows roughly 250,000 clones, around four fifths of them singletons. The rearrangement links TRBV4-1 to TRBJ2-1, with D possibly matching TRBD1 (6 bases). This TCR was recovered from a man aged 35 to 55 with active or convalescent COVID-19. Input material: peripheral blood. The CDR3 sequence: CASSQEAVGAYNEQFF. The CDR3 DNA sequence: TGCGCCAGCAGCCAAGAAGCTGTGGGGGCATATAATGAGCAGTTCTTC.